Sequencing of this T cell receptor (beta chain) was carried out in a study of cytomegalovirus exposure and HLA in healthy donors. Study-wide findings and caveats: There were some V segments, including TRBV6-2 and TRBV6-3, excluded as indistinguishable. An observed cluster of highly shared sequence variants was recorded as a likely sequencing artifact.

CDR3 size: 15 residues. Trimming took off 7 bases at V and 0 bases at J, with 13 bases between the two ends. Per germline, CDR1 MDHEN and CDR2 SYDVKM. Concerning this clone: What it binds is unknown.

PCR involved 60 Vbeta and 13 Jbeta primers. Clones were sequenced by immunoSEQ multiplex PCR, and TCRdb holds only the in-frame ones, with some missing. The repertoire consists of approximately 160,000 clones, with around 68% occurring once and the leading ten covering less than 1.5%. Material: PBMCs. This sequence originates from a man aged 45 to 65 in good health and CMV-seronegative. V and J are TRBV28 and TRBJ2-1; no reliable D call. This CDR3 reads CASTSRVSSYNEQFF. In DNA, the CDR3 is TGTGCCAGCACGAGCCGAGTAAGCTCCTACAATGAGCAGTTCTTC.